These T cell receptor beta chains were read from a single sample in a study of response to subunit inactivated influenza vaccine. TCRdb recomputed calls from the RT-PCR reads with MiXCR, one row per CDR3 protein. The table lists about 150,000 distinct CDR3 sequences, about 10% of them singletons. The sample was CD8+ T cells sorted from PBMCs, taken about 23 months after vaccination. The receptors were gathered from a man between 50 and 69 years old who received an inactivated influenza vaccine. Each CDR3 is given with its conserved first and last residue. A D gene is named only where the DNA matches it firmly. Clone sizes are given selectively: once, few, many, or a class where the clone is expanded.

clone_size,j_call,d_call,v_call,cdr3_nt,cdr3_aa
NA,TRBJ1-1,NA,TRBV29-1,TGCAGCGTTGTTTGGCGCACTGAAGCTTTCTTT,CSVVWRTEAFF
NA,TRBJ2-3,NA,TRBV7-8,TGTGCCAGCAGCTTAGGCGGGATGACAGATACGCAGTATTTT,CASSLGGMTDTQYF
many,TRBJ1-2,NA,TRBV30,TGTGCCTTCGGTCGGGCCAACTATGGCTACACCTTC,CAFGRANYGYTF
few,TRBJ2-7,NA,TRBV3-1,TGTGCCAGCAGCGGACCCATCTCCTACGAGCAGTACTTC,CASSGPISYEQYF
few,TRBJ2-7,NA,TRBV9,TGTGCCAGCAGCGTAGATGCGCGGGTGTACGAGCAGTACTTC,CASSVDARVYEQYF
NA,TRBJ2-2,NA,TRBV6-5,TGTGCCAGCAGTTACCCTCAGGAAGCTGAGAACACCGGGGAGCTGTTTTTT,CASSYPQEAENTGELFF
many,TRBJ2-3,TRBD2,TRBV12-3/TRBV12-4,TGTGCCAGCAGTTTACTAGCGGGGGATACAGATACGCAGTATTTT,CASSLLAGDTDTQYF
many,TRBJ2-2,NA,TRBV10-3,TGTGCCATCAGTGAGTCTCAGGGGATCGTCGGGGAGCTGTTTTTT,CAISESQGIVGELFF
many,TRBJ2-1,TRBD2,TRBV20-1,TGCAGTGCTAGAGAGCTAGCGGGAGAGTACAATGAGCAGTTCTTC,CSARELAGEYNEQFF
NA,TRBJ2-2,NA,TRBV20-1,TGCAGTGCTAGGGAAGGAGGGTTCCATACCGGGGAGCTGTTTTTT,CSAREGGFHTGELFF
many,TRBJ2-1,TRBD2,TRBV27,TGCGCCAGCAGCCCCGGGACTAGCGGGTACAATGAGCAGTTCTTC,CASSPGTSGYNEQFF
NA,TRBJ2-6,NA,TRBV29-1,TGCAGCGTTGAGGAGTGGCGTGGGGCCAACGTCCTGACTTTC,CSVEEWRGANVLTF
NA,TRBJ2-3,TRBD2,TRBV7-9,TGTGCCAGCAGCAAACTAGCGGCCCCCACAGATACGCAGTATTTT,CASSKLAAPTDTQYF
few,TRBJ2-1,NA,TRBV29-1,TGCAGCGTTGAAAGCCGTCTGGGGGGGCTCAATGAGCAGTTCTTC,CSVESRLGGLNEQFF
few,TRBJ2-2,NA,TRBV29-1,TGCAGCGTTGAAGCCGGGGAGCTGTTTTTT,CSVEAGELFF
NA,TRBJ2-7,NA,TRBV4-3,TGCGCCAGCAGCCAAGGCGGAGCCTCCTACGAGCAGTACTTC,CASSQGGASYEQYF
many,TRBJ2-3,TRBD1,TRBV7-2,TGTGCCAGCAGCTCAGGGACAGGCAGCACAGATACGCAGTATTTT,CASSSGTGSTDTQYF
few,TRBJ2-2,NA,TRBV12-3/TRBV12-4,TGTGCCAGCAGTATAACAGCTACCGGGGAGCTGTTTTTT,CASSITATGELFF
NA,TRBJ1-1,TRBD1,TRBV25-1,TGTGCCAGCTGCTCCAGGGGGCCCATCACTGAAGCTTTCTTT,CASCSRGPITEAFF
few,TRBJ2-7,NA,TRBV9,TGTGCCAGCAGCGTAGGGACAGCCTTCTCCTACGAGCAGTACTTC,CASSVGTAFSYEQYF
NA,TRBJ2-7,TRBD1,TRBV5-1,TGCGCCAGCAGCTTGGCCTTGGACAGGAGAGACGAGCAGTACTTC,CASSLALDRRDEQYF
NA,TRBJ2-4,TRBD1,TRBV12-3/TRBV12-4,TGTGCCAGCAGCCTATACGGGACAGCCTCTGGGAACATTCAGTACTTC,CASSLYGTASGNIQYF
many,TRBJ2-2,NA,TRBV27,TGTGCCAGCAGTTATGCCGGGGAGCTGTTTTTT,CASSYAGELFF
few,TRBJ2-2,NA,TRBV27,TGTGCCAGCAGTTCGAGGGACACCGGGGAGCTGTTTTTT,CASSSRDTGELFF
many,TRBJ1-1,NA,TRBV6-5,TGTGCCAGCAGTTACCTCCTGGTGCCCACTGAAGCTTTCTTT,CASSYLLVPTEAFF
few,TRBJ2-7,TRBD2,TRBV7-9,TGTGCCAGCAGCTTGGGAGGGCGCGTTCCCTCCTACGAGCAGTACTTC,CASSLGGRVPSYEQYF
NA,TRBJ2-7,TRBD1,TRBV10-3,TGTGCCATCAGTGAGACTACGACAGGGGCCCATCCGGGGGAGCAGTACTTC,CAISETTTGAHPGEQYF
few,TRBJ2-3,NA,TRBV21-1,TGTGCCAGCAGCAGCTGCCACGGACTAATAGCGTCCGAGAACAAGATAACGGATACGCAGTATTTT,CASSSCHGLIASENKITDTQYF
few,TRBJ2-7,NA,TRBV6-2/TRBV6-3,TGTGCCAGCAGTTACTTTCCGGGAGAGCAGTACTTC,CASSYFPGEQYF
many,TRBJ1-4,NA,TRBV4-3,TGCGCCAGCAGCCAAGATCTATTCGTGGAGAATGAAAAACTGTTTTTT,CASSQDLFVENEKLFF
few,TRBJ2-7,TRBD1,TRBV28,TGTGCCAGCAGGCAATGGGCAGGGGGTTGGGAGCAGTACTTC,CASRQWAGGWEQYF
NA,TRBJ2-1,NA,TRBV28,TGTGCCAGCAGTCCGCCGACACCCTACAATGAGCAGTTCTTC,CASSPPTPYNEQFF
NA,TRBJ2-2,NA,TRBV7-9,TGTGCCAGCAGTTCAGATGGGAACACCGGGGAGCTGTTTTTT,CASSSDGNTGELFF
few,TRBJ2-3,NA,TRBV6-1,TGTGCCAGCAGCAAGTACTGGGGGCGCAGCACAGATACGCAGTATTTT,CASSKYWGRSTDTQYF
many,TRBJ2-7,NA,TRBV14,TGTGCCAGCGGGGGGTATTTGCGCGAGCAGTACTTC,CASGGYLREQYF
many,TRBJ1-1,NA,TRBV6-2/TRBV6-3,TGTGCCAGCAGTTACAAAGGGTACACTGAAGCTTTCTTT,CASSYKGYTEAFF
few,TRBJ2-5,NA,TRBV5-1,TGCGCCAGCGGGGGGGGCGAAGCGGGACGAGGAGAGACCCAGTACTTC,CASGGGEAGRGETQYF
few,TRBJ2-3,TRBD1,TRBV6-2/TRBV6-3,TGTGCCAGCAGTTATTCAACGAGCGCCCACGAGGGACAGGAGGACCCTTATACGCAGTATTTT,CASSYSTSAHEGQEDPYTQYF
NA,TRBJ1-2,TRBD1,TRBV29-1,TGCAGCGTTGAAGGGGACAGGGGCACTAACTATGGCTACACCTTC,CSVEGDRGTNYGYTF
NA,TRBJ1-2,TRBD1,TRBV7-9,TGTGCCAGCAGCTTAGACAGGGGTGGCTACACCTTC,CASSLDRGGYTF
few,TRBJ2-5,NA,TRBV6-2/TRBV6-3,TGTGCCAGCAGTTACTCCTGGACAGACCAAGAGACCCAGTACTTC,CASSYSWTDQETQYF
NA,TRBJ1-5,NA,TRBV20-1,TGCAGTGCACCGACGGGGAGGCTAAATCAGCCCCAGCATTTT,CSAPTGRLNQPQHF
NA,TRBJ2-5,TRBD2,TRBV7-9,TGTGCCAGCAGCTCGGGACTAGCGGGGGGACTACAAGAGACCCAGTACTTC,CASSSGLAGGLQETQYF
few,TRBJ2-3,NA,TRBV29-1,TGCAGCGTTGATGATAGCGAATCAAGGGCAGATACGCAGTATTTT,CSVDDSESRADTQYF
NA,TRBJ1-1,NA,TRBV19,TGTGCCAGTAGTATGGGACTCATGAACACTGAAGCTTTCTTT,CASSMGLMNTEAFF
NA,TRBJ2-7,TRBD2,TRBV6-5,TGTGCCAGCAGTTGGGGACTAGCGGACTCATTCTCCTACGAGCAGTACTTC,CASSWGLADSFSYEQYF
few,TRBJ2-7,NA,TRBV27,TGTGCCAGCAGTTTGAGCAACTCCTACGAGCAGTACTTC,CASSLSNSYEQYF
NA,TRBJ2-1,TRBD2,TRBV20-1,TGCAGTGCTAGAGATCATGGCGGGAGCTCCTACAATGAGCAGTTCTTC,CSARDHGGSSYNEQFF
few,TRBJ1-5,TRBD1,TRBV10-3,TGTGCCATCAGTGAGTCTTGGACAGGACATAATCAGCCCCAGCATTTT,CAISESWTGHNQPQHF
many,TRBJ2-7,NA,TRBV15,TGTGCCACCAGCAGAGATCAGGGTCCCGACGAGCAGTACTTC,CATSRDQGPDEQYF
NA,TRBJ1-5,NA,TRBV7-9,TGTGCCAGCAGCTTAGGGGGCAAACAGCCCCAGCATTTT,CASSLGGKQPQHF
many,TRBJ2-2,NA,TRBV2,TGTGCCAGCAGTCCCGTAACCGGGGAGCTGTTTTTT,CASSPVTGELFF
NA,TRBJ2-1,NA,TRBV21-1,TGTGCCAGCAGCCGCCCGGGGCGGGAGGGTTGCAATGAGCAGTTCTTC,CASSRPGREGCNEQFF
NA,TRBJ2-7,TRBD2,TRBV6-1,TGTGCCAGCAGGACTAGCGGGATTCGATTCGAGCAGTACTTC,CASRTSGIRFEQYF
few,TRBJ1-3,NA,TRBV7-2,TGTGCCAGCAGCTTAGCAGGCCTCTCTGGAAACACCATATATTTT,CASSLAGLSGNTIYF